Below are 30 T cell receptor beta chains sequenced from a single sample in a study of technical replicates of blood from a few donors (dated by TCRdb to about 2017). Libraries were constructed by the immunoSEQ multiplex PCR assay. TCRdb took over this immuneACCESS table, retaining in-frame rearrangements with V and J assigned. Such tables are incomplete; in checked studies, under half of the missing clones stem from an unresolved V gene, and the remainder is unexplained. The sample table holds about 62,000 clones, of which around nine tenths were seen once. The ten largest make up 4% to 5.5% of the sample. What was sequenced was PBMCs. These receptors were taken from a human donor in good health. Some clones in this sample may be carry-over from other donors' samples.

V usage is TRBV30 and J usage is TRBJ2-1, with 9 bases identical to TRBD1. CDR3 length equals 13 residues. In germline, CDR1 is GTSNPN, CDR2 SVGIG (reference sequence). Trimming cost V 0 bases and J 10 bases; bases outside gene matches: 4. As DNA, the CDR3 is TGTGCCTGGAGTGTGGACAGGGGTGGGGAGCAGTTCTTC. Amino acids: CAWSVDRGGEQFF.

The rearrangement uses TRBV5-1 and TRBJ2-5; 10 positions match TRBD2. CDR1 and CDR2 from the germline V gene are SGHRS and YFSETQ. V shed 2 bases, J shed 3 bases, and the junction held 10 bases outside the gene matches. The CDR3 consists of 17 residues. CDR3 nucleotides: TGCGCCAGCAGCTTAGGACTAGCGGCTGGGATAAAAGAGACCCAGTACTTC. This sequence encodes CASSLGLAAGIKETQYF. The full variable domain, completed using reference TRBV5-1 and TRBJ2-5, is KAGVTQTPRYLIKTRGQQVTLSCSPISGHRSVSWYQQTPGQGLQFLFEYFSETQRNKGNFPGRFSGRQFSNSRSEMNVSTLELGDSALYLCASSLGLAAGIKETQYFGPGTRLLVL.

The CDR3 nucleotides read TGTGCCAGCAGCTCTGCTACGGGGAACACCGGGGAGCTGTTTTTT. It yields the protein CASSSATGNTGELFF. The chain combines TRBV7-9 with TRBJ2-2; D ambiguous. With 4 bases removed from V and 1 base from J, the gap between germline ends came to 10 bases. CDR1 is SEHNR, CDR2 FQNEAQ, per germline (reference sequence). The CDR3 runs 15 residues.

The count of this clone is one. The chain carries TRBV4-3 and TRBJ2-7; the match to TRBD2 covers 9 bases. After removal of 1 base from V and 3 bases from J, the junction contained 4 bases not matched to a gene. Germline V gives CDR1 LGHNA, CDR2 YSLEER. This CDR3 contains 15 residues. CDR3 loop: CASSQVFSGSYEQYF. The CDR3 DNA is TGCGCCAGCAGCCAAGTTTTTAGCGGGAGCTACGAGCAGTACTTC.

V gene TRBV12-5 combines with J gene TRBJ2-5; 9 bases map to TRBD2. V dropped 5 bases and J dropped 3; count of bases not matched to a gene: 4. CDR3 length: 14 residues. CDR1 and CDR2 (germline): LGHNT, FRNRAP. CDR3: CASGTRTSEETQYF. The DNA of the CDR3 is TGTGCTAGTGGTACCCGGACTAGCGAAGAGACCCAGTACTTC.

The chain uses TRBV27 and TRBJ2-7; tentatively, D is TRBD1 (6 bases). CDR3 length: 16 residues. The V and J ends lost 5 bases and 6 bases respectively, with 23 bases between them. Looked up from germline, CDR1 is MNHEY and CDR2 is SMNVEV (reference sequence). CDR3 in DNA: TGTGCCAGCAGTCCAAAAGACAGGTTTTCAGGTGGCGAGCAGTACTTC. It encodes CASSPKDRFSGGEQYF.

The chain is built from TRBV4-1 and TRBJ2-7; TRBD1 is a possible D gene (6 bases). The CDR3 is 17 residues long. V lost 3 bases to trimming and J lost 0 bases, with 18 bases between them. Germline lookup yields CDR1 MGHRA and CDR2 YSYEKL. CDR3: CASSQSPWDTHSYEQYF. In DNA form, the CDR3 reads TGCGCCAGCAGCCAGTCCCCCTGGGACACTCACTCCTACGAGCAGTACTTC.

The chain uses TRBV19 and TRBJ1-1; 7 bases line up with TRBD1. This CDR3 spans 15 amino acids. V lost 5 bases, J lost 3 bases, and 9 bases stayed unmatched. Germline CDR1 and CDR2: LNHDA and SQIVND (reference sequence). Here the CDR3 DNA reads TGTGCCAGTAGTCATAGGTCAGGGGGAGACACTGAAGCTTTCTTT. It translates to CASSHRSGGDTEAFF.

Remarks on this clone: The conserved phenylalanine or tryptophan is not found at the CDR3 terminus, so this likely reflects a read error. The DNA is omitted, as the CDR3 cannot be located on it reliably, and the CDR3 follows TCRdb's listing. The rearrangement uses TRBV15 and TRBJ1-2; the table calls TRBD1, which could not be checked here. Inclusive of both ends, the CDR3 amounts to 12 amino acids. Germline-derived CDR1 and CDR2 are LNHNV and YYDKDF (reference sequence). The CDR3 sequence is CATSRPDRPIHI.

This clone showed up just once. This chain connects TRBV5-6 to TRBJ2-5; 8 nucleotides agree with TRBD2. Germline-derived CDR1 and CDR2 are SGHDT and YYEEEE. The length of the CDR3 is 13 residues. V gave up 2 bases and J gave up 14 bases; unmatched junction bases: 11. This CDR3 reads CASSLIPGSGIYF. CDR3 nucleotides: TGTGCCAGCAGCTTAATCCCGGGTAGCGGGATTTACTTC. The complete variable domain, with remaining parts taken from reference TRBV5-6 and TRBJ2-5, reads DAGVTQSPTHLIKTRGQQVTLRCSPKSGHDTVSWYQQALGQGPQFIFQYYEEEERQRGNFPDRFSGHQFPNYSSELNVNALLLGDSALYLCASSLIPGSGIYFGPGTRLLVL.

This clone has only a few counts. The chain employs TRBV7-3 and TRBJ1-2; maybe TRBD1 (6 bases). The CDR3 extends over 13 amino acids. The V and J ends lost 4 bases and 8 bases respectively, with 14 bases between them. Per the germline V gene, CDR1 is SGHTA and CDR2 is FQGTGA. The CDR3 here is CASSYEQGGGYTF. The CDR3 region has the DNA TGTGCCAGCAGCTACGAACAGGGCGGCGGCTACACCTTC.

The CDR3 loop is CASSQDHTGPGNTIYF. CDR3 DNA sequence: TGCGCCAGCAGCCAAGATCATACAGGGCCTGGAAACACCATATATTTT. The rearrangement joins TRBV4-3 to TRBJ1-3; weak D call: TRBD1 (6 bases). The germline V and J ends were trimmed by 0 bases and 2 bases, with 11 bases remaining between them. The CDR3 totals 16 residues. The germline CDR1 and CDR2 sequences are LGHNA and YSLEER.

The CDR3: CASSQVTSGTDTQYF. In nucleotides, the CDR3 is TGTGCCAGCAGCCAAGTAACGAGCGGCACAGATACGCAGTATTTT. This chain connects TRBV4-2 to TRBJ2-3; D is ambiguous. The CDR3 extends over 15 amino acids. V gave up 1 base and J gave up 1 base, with 9 bases separating them. Germline V lookup: CDR1 LGHNA, CDR2 YNFKEQ.

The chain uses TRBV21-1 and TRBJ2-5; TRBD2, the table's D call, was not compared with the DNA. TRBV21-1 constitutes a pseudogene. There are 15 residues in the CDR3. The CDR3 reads CASSKIEGEGETQYF. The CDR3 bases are TGTGCCAGCAGCAAAATCGAGGGCGAGGGAGAGACCCAGTACTTC.

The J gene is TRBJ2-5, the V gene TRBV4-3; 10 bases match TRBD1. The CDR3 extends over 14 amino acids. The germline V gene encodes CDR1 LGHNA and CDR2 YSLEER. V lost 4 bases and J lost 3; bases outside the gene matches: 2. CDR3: CASSLGTGEETQYF. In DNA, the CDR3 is TGCGCCAGCAGCCTCGGGACAGGGGAAGAGACCCAGTACTTC.

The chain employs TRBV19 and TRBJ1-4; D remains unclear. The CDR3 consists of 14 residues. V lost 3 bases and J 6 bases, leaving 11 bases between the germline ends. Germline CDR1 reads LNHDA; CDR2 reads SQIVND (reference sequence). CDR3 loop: CASSMPRIDEKLFF. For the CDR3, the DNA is TGTGCCAGTAGTATGCCTCGAATAGATGAAAAACTGTTTTTT.

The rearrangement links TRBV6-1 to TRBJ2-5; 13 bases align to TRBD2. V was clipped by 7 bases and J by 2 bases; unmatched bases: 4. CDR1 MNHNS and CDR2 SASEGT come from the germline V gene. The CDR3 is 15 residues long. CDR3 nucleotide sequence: TGTGCCAGCATTTCGGGACTAGCGGGACAAGAGACCCAGTACTTC. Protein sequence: CASISGLAGQETQYF.

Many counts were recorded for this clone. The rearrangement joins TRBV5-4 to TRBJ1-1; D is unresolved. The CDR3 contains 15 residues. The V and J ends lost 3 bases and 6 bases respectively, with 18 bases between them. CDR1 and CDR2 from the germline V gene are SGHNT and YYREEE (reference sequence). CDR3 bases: TGTGCCAGCAGCTCCCCAACGGTCGAATTGGCTGAAGCTTTCTTT. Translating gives CASSSPTVELAEAFF. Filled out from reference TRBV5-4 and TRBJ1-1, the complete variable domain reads ETGVTQSPTHLIKTRGQQVTLRCSSQSGHNTVSWYQQALGQGPQFIFQYYREEENGRGNFPPRFSGLQFPNYSSELNVNALELDDSALYLCASSSPTVELAEAFFGQGTRLTVV.

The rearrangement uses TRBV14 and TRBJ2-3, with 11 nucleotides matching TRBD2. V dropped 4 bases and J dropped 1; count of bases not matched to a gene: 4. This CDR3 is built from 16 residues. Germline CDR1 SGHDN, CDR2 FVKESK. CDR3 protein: CASSPRLAGRTDTQYF. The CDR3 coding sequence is TGTGCCAGCAGCCCCCGACTAGCGGGGCGCACAGATACGCAGTATTTT. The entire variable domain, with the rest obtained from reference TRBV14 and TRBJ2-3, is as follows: EAGVTQFPSHSVIEKGQTVTLRCDPISGHDNLYWYRRVMGKEIKFLLHFVKESKQDESGMPNNRFLAERTGGTYSTLKVQPAELEDSGVYFCASSPRLAGRTDTQYFGPGTRLTVL.

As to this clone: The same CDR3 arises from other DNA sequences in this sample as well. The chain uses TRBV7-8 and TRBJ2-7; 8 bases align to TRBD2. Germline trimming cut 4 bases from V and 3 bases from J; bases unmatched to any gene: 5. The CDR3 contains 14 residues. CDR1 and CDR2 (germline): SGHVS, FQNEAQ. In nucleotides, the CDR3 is TGTGCCAGCAGCTCAACTAGCGGAAACTACGAGCAGTACTTC. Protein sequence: CASSSTSGNYEQYF.

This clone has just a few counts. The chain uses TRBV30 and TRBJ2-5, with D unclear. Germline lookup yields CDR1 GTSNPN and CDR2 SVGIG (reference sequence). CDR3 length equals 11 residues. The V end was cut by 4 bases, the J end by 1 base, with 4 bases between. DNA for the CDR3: TGTGCCTGGACGGGCCAAGAGACCCAGTACTTC. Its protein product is CAWTGQETQYF.

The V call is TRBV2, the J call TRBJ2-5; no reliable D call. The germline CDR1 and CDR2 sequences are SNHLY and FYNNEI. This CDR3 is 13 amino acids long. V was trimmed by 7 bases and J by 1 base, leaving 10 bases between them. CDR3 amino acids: CASTRTSQETQYF. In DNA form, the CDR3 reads TGTGCCAGCACTCGAACTTCCCAAGAGACCCAGTACTTC.

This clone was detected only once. CDR3 residues: CAWITGSHEQYF. The CDR3, as DNA: TGTGCCTGGATTACCGGGTCCCACGAGCAGTACTTC. The chain joins TRBV30 to TRBJ2-7; D not resolved. V shed 4 bases and J shed 5 bases, with 12 bases lying between them. The CDR3 contains 12 residues. Germline V lookup: CDR1 GTSNPN, CDR2 SVGIG (reference sequence).

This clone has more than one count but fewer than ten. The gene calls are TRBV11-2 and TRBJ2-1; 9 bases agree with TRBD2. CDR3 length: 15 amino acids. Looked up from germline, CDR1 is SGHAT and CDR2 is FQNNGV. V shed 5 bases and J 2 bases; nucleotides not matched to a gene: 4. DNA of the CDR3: TGTGCCAGCAGCGTAGCGGGAGTAGCCTACAATGAGCAGTTCTTC. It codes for CASSVAGVAYNEQFF.

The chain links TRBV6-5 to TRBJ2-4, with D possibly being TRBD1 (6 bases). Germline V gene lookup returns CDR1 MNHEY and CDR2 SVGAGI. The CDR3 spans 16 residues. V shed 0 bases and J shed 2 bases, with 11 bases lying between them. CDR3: CASSYSYQGTKNIQYF. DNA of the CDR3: TGTGCCAGCAGTTACTCATATCAGGGGACCAAAAACATTCAGTACTTC.

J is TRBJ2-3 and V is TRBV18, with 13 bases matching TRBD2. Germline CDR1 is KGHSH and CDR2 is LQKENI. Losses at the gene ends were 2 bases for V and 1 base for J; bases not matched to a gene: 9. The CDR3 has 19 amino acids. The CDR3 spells CASSPIRLAGGDRTDTQYF. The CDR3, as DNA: TGTGCCAGCTCACCAATTCGACTAGCGGGGGGTGATCGCACAGATACGCAGTATTTT.

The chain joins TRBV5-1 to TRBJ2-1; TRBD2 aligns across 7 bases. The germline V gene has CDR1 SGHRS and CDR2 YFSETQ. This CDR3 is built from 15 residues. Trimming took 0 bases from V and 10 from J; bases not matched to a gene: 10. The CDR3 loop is CASSLAGTTIYEQFF. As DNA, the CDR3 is TGCGCCAGCAGCTTGGCCGGGACTACTATCTACGAGCAGTTCTTC.

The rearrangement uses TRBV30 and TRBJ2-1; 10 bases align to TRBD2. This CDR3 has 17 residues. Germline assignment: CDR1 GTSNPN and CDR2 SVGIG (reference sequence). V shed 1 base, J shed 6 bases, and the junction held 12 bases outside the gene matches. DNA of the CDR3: TGTGCCTGGAGTGGTGGGTTGATAAGCGGGAGGGTCAATGAGCAGTTCTTC. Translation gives CAWSGGLISGRVNEQFF.

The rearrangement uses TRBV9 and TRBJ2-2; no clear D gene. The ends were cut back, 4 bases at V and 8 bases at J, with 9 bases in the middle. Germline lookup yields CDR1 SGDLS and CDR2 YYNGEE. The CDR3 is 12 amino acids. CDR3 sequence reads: CASSLTRGELFF. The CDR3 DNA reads TGTGCCAGCAGCTTAACCCGGGGGGAGCTGTTTTTT.

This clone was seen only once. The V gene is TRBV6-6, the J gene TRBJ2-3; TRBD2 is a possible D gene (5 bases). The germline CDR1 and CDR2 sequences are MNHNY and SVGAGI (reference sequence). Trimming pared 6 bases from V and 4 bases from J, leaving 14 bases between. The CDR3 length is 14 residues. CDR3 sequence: CASSRTRTADTQYF. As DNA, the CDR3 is TGTGCCAGCAGCCGCACTAGGACGGCAGATACGCAGTATTTT.